This T cell receptor beta chain was observed in a study of response to subunit inactivated influenza vaccine. Regarding the study as a whole: Each seasonal influenza vaccination recruits few new T cells, the authors suggested.

In TCRdb, the RT-PCR reads were re-called with MiXCR into one record per CDR3 protein. The sample lists around 500,000 distinct CDR3 sequences; approximately 10% were seen once. This clonotype was observed many times. Its antigen is unidentified. The starting material was PBMCs from blood, obtained about 6 weeks after vaccination. This TCR came from a man in his fifties who received an inactivated influenza vaccine.

CDR3 in amino acids: CSAGDRGTQTQYF. The CDR3 region has the DNA TGCAGTGCTGGTGACAGGGGCACACAGACCCAGTACTTC. The chain recombines TRBV20-1 with TRBJ2-5; 8 nucleotides line up with TRBD1. Germline lookup yields CDR1 DFQATT and CDR2 SNEGSKA (reference sequence). Losses at the gene ends were 5 bases for V and 6 bases for J; bases not matched to a gene: 8. The CDR3 consists of 13 residues.